Below are 28 T cell receptor beta chains sequenced from a single sample in a study of blood T cell repertoires in COVID-19. Sequencing used immunoSEQ multiplex PCR; TCRdb keeps in-frame clones, though not all of them. The data contain 90,000 to 150,000 clones, 65% to 80% of them singletons. The sequenced sample was peripheral blood. These receptors were taken from a human donor with acute or convalescent COVID-19. The donor label of this sample is uncertain.

The chain couples TRBV10-3 to TRBJ2-7; TRBD1 agrees at 7 bases. The CDR3 is 15 amino acids. V lost 2 bases and J lost 0; bases outside the gene matches: 4. The germline gives CDR1 ENHRY, CDR2 SYGVKD. The CDR3 DNA is TGTGCCATCAGTGAGACCCGGGACAGCTCCTACGAGCAGTACTTC. Translated: CAISETRDSSYEQYF.

The V and J genes are TRBV6-5 and TRBJ2-7; TRBD2 might be the D (6 bases). Germline-derived CDR1 and CDR2 are MNHEY and SVGAGI. V was shortened by 5 bases and J by 5 bases, with 16 bases between the two germline ends. This CDR3 contains 14 residues. CDR3 nucleotide sequence: TGTGCCAGCAGTAGGTCAGGGAGGATCCACGAGCAGTACGTC. Amino acid sequence: CASSRSGRIHEQYV.

The V call is TRBV5-1, the J call TRBJ2-1, with 7 bases that match TRBD1. The CDR3 is made up of 12 amino acids. Germline-derived CDR1 and CDR2 are SGHRS and YFSETQ. V dropped 5 bases and J dropped 8; count of bases not matched to a gene: 4. The CDR3 spells CASSYDRDEQFF. The CDR3 DNA reads as TGCGCCAGCAGTTATGACAGGGATGAGCAGTTCTTC.

J is TRBJ1-2 and V is TRBV23-1, with unresolved D. TRBV23-1 is an ORF; its function is uncertain. This CDR3 has 14 residues. The germline V and J ends were trimmed by 8 bases and 4 bases, with 17 bases remaining between them. CDR3 amino acids: CASLRGEEVYGYTF. The DNA of the CDR3 is TGCGCCAGCCTCCGGGGAGAAGAGGTCTATGGCTACACCTTC.

The chain carries TRBV29-1 and TRBJ1-5, with D unresolved. The CDR3 totals 13 residues. Germline V gives CDR1 SQVTM, CDR2 ANQGSEA. Trimming took off 6 bases at V and 4 bases at J, with 13 bases between the two ends. This chain's CDR3 is CSVRERINQPQHF. The CDR3 nucleotides read TGCAGCGTCCGGGAGAGGATTAATCAGCCCCAGCATTTT.

The CDR3 spells CASSQITRLDNEQFF. The DNA for the CDR3 is TGTGCCAGCAGTCAAATTACTCGACTAGACAATGAGCAGTTCTTC. This sequence joins TRBV11-2 and TRBJ2-1; a weak D match, TRBD2 (6 bases). CDR1 is SGHAT and CDR2 is FQNNGV in the germline V gene. Trimming left V 6 bases short and J 5 bases short, with 17 bases between. The CDR3 is 15 amino acids.

The V and J genes are TRBV5-6 and TRBJ2-1; tentative D call: TRBD2 (6 bases). The CDR3 sequence is 15 residues long. V was cut by 1 base and J by 11 bases, with 19 bases left in between. The germline V gene has CDR1 SGHDT and CDR2 YYEEEE. The CDR3: CASSLWGGEPYKQFF. The CDR3 nucleotides read TGTGCCAGCAGCTTGTGGGGCGGGGAACCCTACAAGCAGTTCTTC.

This clone appeared once. V and J are TRBV14 and TRBJ2-6; D not certain. CDR3 length: 14 amino acids. With 4 bases removed from V and 0 bases from J, the gap between germline ends came to 4 bases. The germline CDR1 and CDR2 sequences are SGHDN and FVKESK. CDR3 in DNA: TGTGCCAGCAGCCGCAGCTCTGGGGCCAACGTCCTGACTTTC. It codes for CASSRSSGANVLTF.

The sample holds a few counts of this clone. An end of the junction differs from the germline gene, which may be a read error. The CDR3 region has the DNA TGCAGCTTACGGGACAGTGAAGATCGGCATTTT. Its protein is CSLRDSEDRHF. The V call is TRBV28, the J call TRBJ1-5, with TRBD1 identical over 7 bases. Per germline, CDR1 MDHEN and CDR2 SYDVKM. The CDR3 is 11 amino acids.

This clone came up many times. This chain joins TRBV7-9 and TRBJ2-3; D is undetermined. Trimming removed 1 base at V and 5 bases at J, with 13 bases between. The CDR3 is 15 amino acids. Germline assignment: CDR1 SEHNR and CDR2 FQNEAQ (reference sequence). CDR3 amino acids: CASSLGPASQDTQYF. Written as DNA, the CDR3 is TGTGCCAGCAGCTTAGGTCCAGCGAGTCAAGATACGCAGTATTTT.

The chain uses TRBV24-1 and TRBJ2-5; 11 bases line up with TRBD2. The CDR3 runs 19 residues. Per germline, CDR1 KGHDR and CDR2 SFDVKD. Unmatched junction bases numbered 8, after V lost 0 bases and J lost 0 bases. CDR3 protein: CATSDLHATSGTYQETQYF. CDR3 DNA sequence: TGTGCCACCAGTGATTTGCACGCGACTAGCGGGACGTACCAAGAGACCCAGTACTTC.

The J gene is TRBJ1-2, the V gene TRBV18, with 7 bases matching TRBD1. The CDR3 runs to 15 residues. V trimming: 5 bases; J trimming: 6 bases; junction bases outside the gene matches: 12. Germline assignment: CDR1 KGHSH and CDR2 LQKENI. The CDR3 nucleotides read TGTGCCAGCTCATCCGCTCCGGGGGACAGCGATGGCTACACCTTC. Protein: CASSSAPGDSDGYTF. The full variable domain, with the rest looked up from reference TRBV18 and TRBJ1-2, is NAGVMQNPRHLVRRRGQEARLRCSPMKGHSHVYWYRQLPEEGLKFMVYLQKENIIDESGMPKERFSAEFPKEGPSILRIQQVVRGDSAAYFCASSSAPGDSDGYTFGSGTRLTVV.

This clone occurred a few times. The chain joins TRBV18 to TRBJ1-1; 8 nucleotides line up with TRBD1. Germline loops: CDR1 KGHSH, CDR2 LQKENI. V lost 4 bases to trimming and J lost 0 bases; unmatched junction nucleotides: 10. The CDR3 sequence is 17 residues long. CDR3 protein: CASSLLATGAVNTEAFF. The DNA of the CDR3 is TGTGCCAGCTCACTTCTAGCGACAGGGGCCGTGAACACTGAAGCTTTCTTT.

The chain has TRBV5-1 and TRBJ1-4; TRBD1 might be the D (6 bases). Germline CDR1 reads SGHRS; CDR2 reads YFSETQ. Trimming left V 4 bases short and J 4 bases short, with 11 bases between. The CDR3 covers 14 residues. For the CDR3, the DNA is TGCGCCAGCAGCGAACAGGGCTATAATGAAAAACTGTTTTTT. Protein product: CASSEQGYNEKLFF.

J is TRBJ1-5 and V is TRBV7-2, with TRBD1 matching over 10 bases. With V trimmed by 5 bases and J by 7 bases, 5 bases remained unmatched. CDR1 SGHTA and CDR2 FQGNSA come from the germline V gene. This CDR3 has 14 amino acids. Written as DNA, the CDR3 is TGTGCCAGCAGCCCGACAGGGGGCCGGCAGCCCCAGCATTTT. It specifies CASSPTGGRQPQHF.

This chain joins TRBV7-2 and TRBJ1-6, with 8 bases matching TRBD1. The V segment lost 1 base and the J segment 0 bases; nucleotides outside the gene matches: 5. The length of the CDR3 is 18 residues. Germline V lookup: CDR1 SGHTA, CDR2 FQGNSA. The CDR3 DNA reads as TGTGCCAGCAGCTTAGACTACAGGGGGAGCTCCTATAATTCACCCCTCCACTTT. Amino acids: CASSLDYRGSSYNSPLHF.

J is TRBJ2-2 and V is TRBV5-6, with 10 bases aligning to TRBD1. The germline gives CDR1 SGHDT, CDR2 YYEEEE. CDR3 size: 15 residues. The V and J ends lost 4 bases and 3 bases, in that order; junction bases with no gene match: 3. The CDR3 coding sequence is TGTGCCAGCAGCAGGGACAGGGGATACACCGGGGAGCTGTTTTTT. Its protein product is CASSRDRGYTGELFF.

CDR3 nucleotide sequence: TGTGCCAGCAGTGAGCAGGGGGCGGGTTACGAGCAGTACGTC. Its translation: CASSEQGAGYEQYV. The chain has TRBV2 and TRBJ2-7; 8 nucleotides match TRBD1. CDR1 and CDR2 from the germline V gene are SNHLY and FYNNEI. The CDR3 has 14 amino acids. With V trimmed by 3 bases and J by 4 bases, 5 bases remained unmatched.

This chain uses TRBV15 with TRBJ2-5; D is perhaps TRBD2 (6 bases). This CDR3 is 15 amino acids long. The ends were cut back, 5 bases at V and 7 bases at J, with 20 bases in the middle. Per the germline V gene, CDR1 is LNHNV and CDR2 is YYDKDF (reference sequence). The CDR3 DNA is TGTGCCACCAGCGGGACGGGAGTGGTACGGGGGACCCAGTACTTC. It specifies CATSGTGVVRGTQYF.

The chain couples TRBV5-1 to TRBJ1-2; a possible D gene is TRBD1 (5 bases). The germline CDR1 and CDR2 sequences are SGHRS and YFSETQ. The CDR3 consists of 14 residues. V gave up 6 bases and J gave up 5 bases, with 17 bases separating them. Here the CDR3 reads CASTVGQPGYGYTF. CDR3 DNA sequence: TGCGCCAGCACCGTTGGACAACCTGGATATGGCTACACCTTC.

This clone is a singleton in its sample. The identical CDR3 is also encoded by other nucleotide sequences in the sample. The chain links TRBV2 to TRBJ1-3, with unresolved D. The CDR3 totals 13 residues. V was cut by 5 bases and J by 1 base, with 6 bases left in between. Germline loops: CDR1 SNHLY, CDR2 FYNNEI. The CDR3 sequence is CASSQDSGNTIYF. As DNA, the CDR3 is TGTGCCAGCAGTCAGGATTCTGGAAACACCATATATTTT. Full variable domain (outside the CDR3, taken from reference TRBV2 and TRBJ1-3): EPEVTQTPSHQVTQMGQEVILRCVPISNHLYFYWYRQILGQKVEFLVSFYNNEISEKSEIFDDQFSVERPDGSNFTLKIRSTKLEDSAMYFCASSQDSGNTIYFGEGSWLTVV.

A word on this clone: At the DNA level, this CDR3 is encoded by other sequences in the same sample as well. The V gene is TRBV7-2, the J gene TRBJ1-5; 7 nucleotides match TRBD1. The ends lost 5 bases at V and 3 bases at J; junction bases unmatched: 7. CDR3 length: 15 amino acids. Germline CDR1 and CDR2: SGHTA and FQGNSA. This CDR3 is CASSLRQGDNQPQHF. DNA for the CDR3: TGTGCCAGCAGCCTGCGACAGGGAGACAATCAGCCCCAGCATTTT.

The chain uses TRBV7-8 and TRBJ1-1, with a possible D match to TRBD1 (5 bases). There are 14 residues in the CDR3. Germline V gene lookup returns CDR1 SGHVS and CDR2 FQNEAQ. Trimming removed 5 bases from V and 5 bases from J, with 15 bases in between. The DNA for the CDR3 is TGTGCCAGCAGCCCGGCCAGGAGGGGTACTGAAGCTTTCTTT. Amino acids: CASSPARRGTEAFF.

This clone appeared once. The chain uses TRBV12-3 or TRBV12-4 and TRBJ1-1, with D hard to call. This CDR3 has 12 amino acids. Trimming removed 8 bases at V and 7 bases at J, with 14 bases between. CDR3 sequence: CASPLRWSEAFF. The CDR3 DNA follows: TGTGCCAGCCCACTAAGGTGGAGTGAAGCTTTCTTT.

The chain uses TRBV7-2 and TRBJ1-6, with 8 bases that match TRBD1. There are 17 residues in the CDR3. CDR1 is SGHTA and CDR2 is FQGNSA in the germline V gene. V shed 5 bases and J 0 bases; nucleotides not matched to a gene: 6. The CDR3 coding sequence is TGTGCCAGCAGCCCCCGACAGGGGCCCTCCTATAATTCACCCCTCCACTTT. Its translation: CASSPRQGPSYNSPLHF.

V gene TRBV2 combines with J gene TRBJ2-1; 11 nucleotides match TRBD2. The germline V gene has CDR1 SNHLY and CDR2 FYNNEI. CDR3 length: 14 amino acids. V trimming: 8 bases; J trimming: 2 bases; junction bases outside the gene matches: 2. The CDR3 DNA follows: TGTGCCAGCCCGGGACTAGCGGCCTACAATGAGCAGTTCTTC. This gives the protein CASPGLAAYNEQFF.

J is TRBJ1-5 and V is TRBV19; 7 bases are shared with TRBD1. The CDR3 runs 18 residues. Trimming cost V 7 bases and J 0 bases; bases outside gene matches: 15. CDR1 and CDR2 from the germline V gene are LNHDA and SQIVND (reference sequence). The CDR3 spells CASNMPGQQRSSNQPQHF. The DNA for the CDR3 is TGTGCCAGTAACATGCCGGGACAGCAAAGGAGTAGCAATCAGCCCCAGCATTTT.

Only one count was recorded for this clone. This chain joins TRBV9 and TRBJ2-3; 11 nucleotides match TRBD2. The ends lost 4 bases at V and 4 bases at J; junction bases unmatched: 11. CDR1 and CDR2 (germline): SGDLS, YYNGEE. This CDR3 has 17 amino acids. The CDR3 sequence is CASSKYSGGAFPDTQYF. CDR3 in DNA: TGTGCCAGCAGCAAGTATAGCGGGGGGGCCTTCCCAGATACGCAGTATTTT.